Listed here is a single T cell receptor beta chain. This sample is part of a study of blood T cell repertoires in COVID-19. Some clones are missing from TCRdb's copy, which holds only in-frame ones; the method was immunoSEQ multiplex PCR. The sample holds about 230,000 clones, over 75% seen once. This receptor was taken from a woman younger than 45 who had been exposed to COVID-19. Sample: PBMCs or T cells enriched from blood (not recorded which).

The CDR3 DNA follows: TGTGCCAGCAGCCCAAGACTAGCGGGGTACCAAGAGACCCAGTACTTC. It encodes CASSPRLAGYQETQYF. The chain employs TRBV6-2 or TRBV6-3 and TRBJ2-5; TRBD2 agrees at 11 bases. V trimming: 6 bases; J trimming: 0 bases; junction bases outside the gene matches: 6. CDR1 MNHEY and CDR2 SVGEGT come from the germline V gene. This CDR3 region has 16 residues.